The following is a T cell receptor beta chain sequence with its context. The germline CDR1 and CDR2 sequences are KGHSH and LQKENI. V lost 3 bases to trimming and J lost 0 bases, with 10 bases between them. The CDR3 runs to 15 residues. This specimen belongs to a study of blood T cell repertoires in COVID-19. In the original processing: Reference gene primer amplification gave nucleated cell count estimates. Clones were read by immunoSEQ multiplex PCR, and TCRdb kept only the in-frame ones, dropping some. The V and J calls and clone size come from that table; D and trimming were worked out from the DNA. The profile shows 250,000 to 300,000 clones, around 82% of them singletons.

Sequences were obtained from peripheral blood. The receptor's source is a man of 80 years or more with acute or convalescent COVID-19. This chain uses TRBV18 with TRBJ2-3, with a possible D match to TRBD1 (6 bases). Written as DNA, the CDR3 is TGTGCCAGCTCACCCTTACAGGGCAGCACAGATACGCAGTATTTT. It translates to CASSPLQGSTDTQYF.